This passage covers 21 T cell receptor beta chains from one sample sequenced in a study of identical twins. TCRdb redid the calling of the 5' RACE reads with MiXCR, one entry per CDR3 protein. The table includes around 680,000 distinct CDR3 sequences, more than 6.5% detected once. This sample was shared with a second study, whose subject was yellow fever vaccine responses in identical twins.

Sequencing was done on a sample of PBMCs. The receptor source for this set is a woman aged 18-35 years in good health.

The sample holds a few counts of this clonotype. V usage is TRBV5-6 and J usage is TRBJ2-2, with D unresolved. The CDR3 loop spans 15 amino acids. V shed 0 bases and J shed 2 bases, with 8 bases lying between them. CDR1 is SGHDT and CDR2 is YYEEEE in the germline V gene. DNA of the CDR3: TGTGCCAGCAGCTTGGCACAGAGCAACACCGGGGAGCTGTTTTTT. It encodes CASSLAQSNTGELFF.

The CDR3 spells CASSKGAEGDEQFF. The CDR3 region has the DNA TGTGCCAGCAGTAAGGGAGCCGAGGGCGATGAGCAGTTCTTC. The V and J genes are TRBV6-2 or TRBV6-3 and TRBJ2-1, with a tentative D call TRBD2 (5 bases). Germline loops: CDR1 MNHEY, CDR2 SVGEGT. The CDR3 has 14 residues. V lost 5 bases and J 8 bases, leaving 16 bases between the germline ends.

The rearrangement uses TRBV3-1 and TRBJ2-2, with unresolved D. The CDR3 spans 13 residues. CDR1 LGHDT and CDR2 YNNKEL come from the germline V gene (reference sequence). V gave up 1 base and J gave up 8 bases, with 8 bases separating them. CDR3 bases: TGTGCCAGCAGCCAAGTCGGAAGGGGGGAGCTGTTTTTT. It specifies CASSQVGRGELFF.

The chain couples TRBV21-1 to TRBJ1-3; the table's D call, TRBD1, has no DNA check behind it. TRBV21-1 has pseudogene status. This CDR3 has 16 amino acids. The CDR3 here is CASSTRTGEVGNTIYF. The CDR3 coding sequence is TGTGCCAGCAGCACTCGGACAGGGGAGGTTGGAAACACCATATATTTT.

This clonotype occurred many times. This chain joins TRBV10-3 and TRBJ2-5; 8 bases map to TRBD2. V dropped 4 bases and J dropped 5; count of bases not matched to a gene: 6. Germline CDR1 is ENHRY and CDR2 is SYGVKD. This CDR3 spans 14 amino acids. The CDR3 region is CAISAGLGRETQYF. CDR3 DNA: TGTGCCATCAGTGCGGGACTAGGTCGGGAGACCCAGTACTTC.

The gene calls are TRBV20-1 and TRBJ2-1; D possibly corresponds to TRBD2 (5 bases). CDR1 and CDR2 (germline): DFQATT, SNEGSKA (reference sequence). This CDR3 comprises 13 residues. V was clipped by 6 bases and J by 9 bases, with 18 bases between them. CDR3 bases: TGCAGTGCCTCCGGGGTCACAGAGGGTGAGCAGTTCTTC. This codes for CSASGVTEGEQFF.

The gene calls are TRBV7-3 and TRBJ2-2; D may correspond to TRBD1 or TRBD2 (5 bases each). V was shortened by 5 bases and J by 1 base, with 14 bases between the two germline ends. Germline CDR1 reads SGHTA; CDR2 reads FQGTGA. The CDR3 covers 16 residues. The CDR3 loop reads CASSPHGDRNTGELFF. The CDR3 DNA follows: TGTGCCAGCAGCCCCCACGGGGACCGGAACACCGGGGAGCTGTTTTTT.

The table lists this clonotype with a few counts. The chain recombines TRBV7-3 with TRBJ2-2, with TRBD2 matching over 14 bases. Trimming removed 5 bases from V and 0 bases from J; junction bases left unmatched: 5. In germline, CDR1 is SGHTA, CDR2 FQGTGA. CDR3 length: 18 amino acids. The CDR3 loop reads CASSPGTSGGSNTGELFF. Here the CDR3 DNA reads TGTGCCAGCAGCCCCGGGACTAGCGGGGGTTCGAACACCGGGGAGCTGTTTTTT.

There are many counts of this clonotype. The chain employs TRBV3-1 and TRBJ1-3; no definite D call. Trimming stripped 2 bases from V and 4 bases from J, with 9 bases between. CDR3 length: 14 amino acids. CDR1 and CDR2 from the germline V gene are LGHDT and YNNKEL (reference sequence). The CDR3 protein is CASSQLNIGNTIYF. CDR3 nucleotide sequence: TGTGCCAGCAGCCAATTGAACATCGGAAACACCATATATTTT. Drawing the rest from reference TRBV3-1 and TRBJ1-3, the complete variable domain is DTAVSQTPKYLVTQMGNDKSIKCEQNLGHDTMYWYKQDSKKFLKIMFSYNNKELIINETVPNRFSPKSPDKAHLNLHINSLELGDSAVYFCASSQLNIGNTIYFGEGSWLTVV.

This clonotype has more than one count but fewer than ten. CDR3 sequence: CASSQAGGGSYQETQYF. The CDR3 nucleotides read TGTGCCAGCAGCCAAGCCGGGGGGGGATCGTACCAAGAGACCCAGTACTTC. This chain joins TRBV3-1 and TRBJ2-5; 8 bases are a match to TRBD2. CDR3 length: 17 amino acids. V shed 1 base, J shed 0 bases, and the junction held 7 bases outside the gene matches. CDR1 LGHDT and CDR2 YNNKEL come from the germline V gene (reference sequence).

The chain joins TRBV2 to TRBJ2-1; tentatively, D is TRBD2 (6 bases). CDR3 length: 18 residues. CDR1 is SNHLY, CDR2 FYNNEI, per germline. The V and J ends lost 0 bases and 3 bases respectively, with 18 bases between them. CDR3: CASSEAAMGREIYNEQFF. The CDR3 DNA follows: TGTGCCAGCAGTGAAGCCGCAATGGGACGGGAGATCTACAATGAGCAGTTCTTC.

CDR3 protein: CASSEQFF. CDR3 sequence (DNA): TGTGCCAGCAGCGAGCAGTTCTTC. J is TRBJ2-1 and V is TRBV7-9; unclear D gene. This CDR3 spans 8 amino acids. The germline CDR1 and CDR2 sequences are SEHNR and FQNEAQ (reference sequence). V was trimmed by 5 bases and J by 10 bases, leaving 0 bases between them.

The chain employs TRBV7-2 and TRBJ2-3, with D possibly being TRBD2 (6 bases). Per the germline V gene, CDR1 is SGHTA and CDR2 is FQGNSA. The CDR3 sequence is 16 residues long. V shed 4 bases and J shed 0 bases, with 14 bases lying between them. CDR3 sequence: CASSSTGVTSTDTQYF. For the CDR3, the DNA is TGTGCCAGCAGCTCTACGGGGGTTACTAGCACAGATACGCAGTATTTT. Looking up the rest from reference TRBV7-2 and TRBJ2-3 gives the full variable domain: GAGVSQSPSNKVTEKGKDVELRCDPISGHTALYWYRQSLGQGLEFLIYFQGNSAPDKSGLPSDRFSAERTGGSVSTLTIQRTQQEDSAVYLCASSSTGVTSTDTQYFGPGTRLTVL.

This chain connects TRBV20-1 to TRBJ2-1; 11 bases fit TRBD2. Germline V gene data show CDR1 as DFQATT and CDR2 as SNEGSKA (reference sequence). This CDR3 is 16 amino acids long. Trimming at V came to 1 base and at J to 4 bases, leaving 6 bases not matched to a gene. The DNA of the CDR3 is TGCAGTGCTAGAGTTATCGGACTAGCGGGTTACAATGAGCAGTTCTTC. Its protein is CSARVIGLAGYNEQFF.

The chain links TRBV6-5 to TRBJ2-2; 7 nucleotides agree with TRBD1. The CDR3 runs to 14 residues. V lost 2 bases and J lost 6; bases outside the gene matches: 3. The germline CDR1 and CDR2 sequences are MNHEY and SVGAGI. The CDR3 region is CASSYPQGAGELFF. The CDR3 DNA reads as TGTGCCAGCAGTTACCCTCAGGGGGCCGGGGAGCTGTTTTTT.

CDR3 amino acids: CASSVRDDTEQYF. The CDR3 nucleotides read TGTGCCAGCAGCGTTCGGGACGATACCGAGCAGTACTTC. This chain connects TRBV9 to TRBJ2-7; either TRBD1 or TRBD2 may fit D (5 bases each). This CDR3 contains 13 residues. CDR1 is SGDLS, CDR2 YYNGEE, per germline. Between the trimmed V and J ends, which lost 2 bases and 6 bases, there was a span of 12 bases.

The rearrangement joins TRBV12-3 or TRBV12-4 to TRBJ2-5, with D maybe TRBD2 (5 bases). This CDR3 contains 14 residues. Trimming removed 6 bases from V and 3 bases from J, with 14 bases in between. CDR3 DNA: TGTGCCAGCAGCCAGACTATTCAAAAAGAGACCCAGTACTTC. Its protein product is CASSQTIQKETQYF.

The V and J genes are TRBV20-1 and TRBJ2-7, with a weak D call TRBD2 (5 bases). Trimming shortened V by 3 bases and J by 6 bases, and 15 bases separated the two germline ends. Germline V lookup: CDR1 DFQATT, CDR2 SNEGSKA (reference sequence). This CDR3 spans 13 amino acids. DNA of the CDR3: TGCAGTGCTAGGGGAACTAGGGCTCTCGAGCAGTACTTC. Protein sequence: CSARGTRALEQYF.

There are many counts of this clonotype. The rearrangement joins TRBV7-6 to TRBJ1-1; D is ambiguous. V gave up 1 base and J gave up 0 bases, with 6 bases separating them. The CDR3 is made up of 14 amino acids. The V gene's germline CDR1 is SGHVS and CDR2 FNYEAQ. CDR3 sequence: CASSLEELNTEAFF. The CDR3 DNA sequence: TGTGCCAGCAGCTTAGAGGAGTTGAACACTGAAGCTTTCTTT.

This clonotype has a handful of counts. This chain connects TRBV7-9 to TRBJ1-6, with D tentatively TRBD1 (5 bases). The germline V gene has CDR1 SEHNR and CDR2 FQNEAQ (reference sequence). V was cut by 6 bases and J by 10 bases, with 25 bases left in between. The CDR3 covers 17 residues. In nucleotides, the CDR3 is TGTGCCAGCAGGCGGGACCTTTCATCGGGACTCTACTCACCCCTCCACTTT. Translation: CASRRDLSSGLYSPLHF. The full variable domain, its missing parts supplied by reference TRBV7-9 and TRBJ1-6, is DTGVSQNPRHKITKRGQNVTFRCDPISEHNRLYWYRQTLGQGPEFLTYFQNEAQLEKSRLLSDRFSAERPKGSFSTLEIQRTEQGDSAMYLCASRRDLSSGLYSPLHFGNGTRLTVT.

This clonotype was picked up many times. The chain is built from TRBV27 and TRBJ2-1; TRBD1 matches 8 bases. Trimming cost V 6 bases and J 5 bases; bases outside gene matches: 9. The germline CDR1 and CDR2 sequences are MNHEY and SMNVEV (reference sequence). The CDR3 runs to 15 residues. CDR3 sequence reads: CASSPLGQGDNEQFF. As DNA, the CDR3 is TGTGCCAGCAGCCCCCTCGGACAGGGTGACAATGAGCAGTTCTTC.